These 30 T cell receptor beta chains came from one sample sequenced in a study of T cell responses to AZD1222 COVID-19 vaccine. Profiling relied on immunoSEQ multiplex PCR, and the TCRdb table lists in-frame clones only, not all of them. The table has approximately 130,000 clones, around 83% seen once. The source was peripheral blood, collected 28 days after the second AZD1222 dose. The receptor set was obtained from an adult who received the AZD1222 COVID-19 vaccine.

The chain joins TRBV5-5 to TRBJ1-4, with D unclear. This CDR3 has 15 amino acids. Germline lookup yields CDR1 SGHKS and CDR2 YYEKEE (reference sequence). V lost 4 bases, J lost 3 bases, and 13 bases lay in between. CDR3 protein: CASSQRPRSNEKLFF. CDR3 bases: TGTGCCAGCAGCCAAAGACCAAGGTCTAATGAAAAACTGTTTTTT.

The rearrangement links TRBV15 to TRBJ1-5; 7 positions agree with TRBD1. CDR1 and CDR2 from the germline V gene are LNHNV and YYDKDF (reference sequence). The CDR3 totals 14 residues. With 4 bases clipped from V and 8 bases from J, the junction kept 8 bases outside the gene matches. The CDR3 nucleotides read TGTGCCACCAGCAACCACAGGGGTTGGGAGCCCCAGCATTTT. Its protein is CATSNHRGWEPQHF.

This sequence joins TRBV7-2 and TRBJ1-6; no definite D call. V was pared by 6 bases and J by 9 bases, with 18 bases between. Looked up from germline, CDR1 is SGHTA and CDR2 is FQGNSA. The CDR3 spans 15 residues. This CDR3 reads CASSSPVGVSSPLHF. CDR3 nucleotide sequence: TGTGCCAGCAGTTCCCCGGTTGGAGTGAGTTCACCCCTCCACTTT.

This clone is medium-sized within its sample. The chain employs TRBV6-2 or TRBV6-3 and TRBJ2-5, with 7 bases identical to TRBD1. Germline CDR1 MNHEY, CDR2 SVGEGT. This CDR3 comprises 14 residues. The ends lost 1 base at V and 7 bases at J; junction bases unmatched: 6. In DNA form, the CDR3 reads TGTGCCAGCAGTTACTACAGGGGCACCGGGACCCAGTACTTC. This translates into CASSYYRGTGTQYF.

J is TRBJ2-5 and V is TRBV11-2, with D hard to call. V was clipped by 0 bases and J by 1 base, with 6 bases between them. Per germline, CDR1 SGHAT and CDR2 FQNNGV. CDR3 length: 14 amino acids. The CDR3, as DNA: TGTGCCAGCAGCTTAGAGAACAGCCAAGAGACCCAGTACTTC. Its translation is CASSLENSQETQYF.

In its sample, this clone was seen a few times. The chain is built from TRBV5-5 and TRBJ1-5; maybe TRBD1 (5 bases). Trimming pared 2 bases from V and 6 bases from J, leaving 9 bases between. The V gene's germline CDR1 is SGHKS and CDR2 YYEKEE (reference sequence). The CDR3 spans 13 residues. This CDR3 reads CASSLGVIQPQHF. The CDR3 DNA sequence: TGTGCCAGCAGCTTAGGGGTTATTCAGCCCCAGCATTTT.

The CDR3 DNA is TGCGCCAGCAGCCAAGAATTTACGAGGGGCTCTGGAAACACCATATATTTT. Residues: CASSQEFTRGSGNTIYF. The V and J genes are TRBV4-3 and TRBJ1-3; TRBD1 might be the D (5 bases). Trimming cost V 0 bases and J 0 bases, with 12 bases left between them. The CDR3 consists of 17 residues. The germline gives CDR1 LGHNA, CDR2 YSLEER.

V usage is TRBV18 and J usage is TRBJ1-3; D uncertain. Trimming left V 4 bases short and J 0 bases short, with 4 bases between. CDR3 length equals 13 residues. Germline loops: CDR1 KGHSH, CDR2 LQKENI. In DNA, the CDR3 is TGTGCCAGCTCACGTATCTCTGGAAACACCATATATTTT. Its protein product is CASSRISGNTIYF.

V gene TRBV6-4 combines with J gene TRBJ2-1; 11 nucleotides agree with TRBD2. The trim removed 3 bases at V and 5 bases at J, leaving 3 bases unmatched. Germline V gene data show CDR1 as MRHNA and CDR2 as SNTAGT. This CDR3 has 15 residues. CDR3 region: CASSESTSGDNEQFF. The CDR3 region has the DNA TGTGCCAGCAGTGAGTCGACTAGCGGGGACAATGAGCAGTTCTTC.

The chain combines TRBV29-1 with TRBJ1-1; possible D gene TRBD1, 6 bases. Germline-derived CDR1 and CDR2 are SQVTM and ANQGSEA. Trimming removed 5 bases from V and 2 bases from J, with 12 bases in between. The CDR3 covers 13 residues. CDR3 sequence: CSVSTGLNTEAFF. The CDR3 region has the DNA TGCAGCGTTTCCACAGGGTTAAACACTGAAGCTTTCTTT.

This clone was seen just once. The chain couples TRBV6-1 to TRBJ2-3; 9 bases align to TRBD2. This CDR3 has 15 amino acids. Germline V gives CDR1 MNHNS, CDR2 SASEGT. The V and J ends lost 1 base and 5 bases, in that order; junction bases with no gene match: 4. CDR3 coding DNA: TGTGCCAGCAGTGAAGGGGTAGCGGGGGTAGATACGCAGTATTTT. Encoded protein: CASSEGVAGVDTQYF.

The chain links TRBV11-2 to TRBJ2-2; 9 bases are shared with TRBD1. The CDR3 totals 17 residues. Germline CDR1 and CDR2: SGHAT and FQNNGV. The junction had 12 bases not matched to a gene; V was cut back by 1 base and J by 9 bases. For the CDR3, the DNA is TGTGCCAGCAGCTTAGTAGGGGGGACAGGGCAAGTCCGGGAGCTGTTTTTT. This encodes CASSLVGGTGQVRELFF.

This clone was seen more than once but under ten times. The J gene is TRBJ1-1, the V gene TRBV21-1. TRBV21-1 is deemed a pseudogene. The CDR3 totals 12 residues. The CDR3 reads CASSAENTEAFF. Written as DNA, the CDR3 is TGTGCCAGCAGCGCCGAGAACACTGAAGCTTTCTTT.

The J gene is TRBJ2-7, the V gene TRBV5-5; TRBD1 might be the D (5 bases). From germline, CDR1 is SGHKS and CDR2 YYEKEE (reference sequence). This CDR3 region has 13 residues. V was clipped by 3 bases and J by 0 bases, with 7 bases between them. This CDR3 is CASSYRSSYEQYF. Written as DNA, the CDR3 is TGTGCCAGCAGCTACAGGAGCTCCTACGAGCAGTACTTC.

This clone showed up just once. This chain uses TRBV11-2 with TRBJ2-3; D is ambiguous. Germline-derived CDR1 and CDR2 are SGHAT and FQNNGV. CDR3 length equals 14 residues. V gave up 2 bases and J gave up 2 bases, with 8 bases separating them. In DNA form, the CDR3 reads TGTGCCAGCAGCTTAACCTCATACACAGATACGCAGTATTTT. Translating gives CASSLTSYTDTQYF.

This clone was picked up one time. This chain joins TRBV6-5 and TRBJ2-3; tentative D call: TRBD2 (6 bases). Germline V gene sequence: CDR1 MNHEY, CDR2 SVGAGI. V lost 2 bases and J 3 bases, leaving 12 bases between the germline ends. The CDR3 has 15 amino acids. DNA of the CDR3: TGTGCCAGCAGTTACGGCAGGGCGGGGACAGATACGCAGTATTTT. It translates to CASSYGRAGTDTQYF.

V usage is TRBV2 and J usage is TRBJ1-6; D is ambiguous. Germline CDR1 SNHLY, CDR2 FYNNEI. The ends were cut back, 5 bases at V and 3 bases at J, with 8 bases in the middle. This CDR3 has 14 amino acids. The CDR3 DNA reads TGTGCCAGCAGTCTACGTGACTATAATTCACCCCTCCACTTT. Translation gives CASSLRDYNSPLHF.

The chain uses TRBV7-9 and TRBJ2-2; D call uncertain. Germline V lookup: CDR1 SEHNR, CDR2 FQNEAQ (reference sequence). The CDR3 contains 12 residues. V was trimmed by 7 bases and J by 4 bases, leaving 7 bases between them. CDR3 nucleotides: TGTGCCAGCACCCGTTTCACCGGGGAGCTGTTTTTT. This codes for CASTRFTGELFF.

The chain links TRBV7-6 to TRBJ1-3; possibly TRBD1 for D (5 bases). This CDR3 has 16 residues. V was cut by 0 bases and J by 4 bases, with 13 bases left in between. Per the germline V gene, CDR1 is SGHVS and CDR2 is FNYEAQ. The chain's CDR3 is CASSLADSISGNTIYF. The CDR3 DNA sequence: TGTGCCAGCAGCTTAGCCGACAGCATCTCGGGAAACACCATATATTTT.

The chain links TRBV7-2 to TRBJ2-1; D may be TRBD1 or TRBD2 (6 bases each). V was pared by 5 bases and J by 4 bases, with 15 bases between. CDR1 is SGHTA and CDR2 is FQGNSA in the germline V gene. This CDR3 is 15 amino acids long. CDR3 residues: CASSALGGRYNEQFF. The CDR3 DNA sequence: TGTGCCAGCAGCGCTCTAGGGGGGCGATACAATGAGCAGTTCTTC.

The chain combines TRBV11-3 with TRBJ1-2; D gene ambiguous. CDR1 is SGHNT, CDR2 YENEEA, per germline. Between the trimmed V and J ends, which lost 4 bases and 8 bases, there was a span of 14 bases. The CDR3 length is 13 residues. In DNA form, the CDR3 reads TGTGCCAGCAGCTCACCGATGGTGAGAGGCTACACCTTC. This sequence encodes CASSSPMVRGYTF.

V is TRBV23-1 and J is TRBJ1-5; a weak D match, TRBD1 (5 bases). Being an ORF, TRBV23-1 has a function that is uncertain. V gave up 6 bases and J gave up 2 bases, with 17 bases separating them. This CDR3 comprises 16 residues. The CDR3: CASSLIRGEGNQPQHF. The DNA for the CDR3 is TGCGCCAGCAGCCTCATCCGGGGGGAGGGCAATCAGCCCCAGCATTTT.

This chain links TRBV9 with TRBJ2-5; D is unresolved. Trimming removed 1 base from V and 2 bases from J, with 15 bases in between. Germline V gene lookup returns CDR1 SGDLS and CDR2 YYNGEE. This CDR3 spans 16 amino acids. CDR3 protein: CASSVSSLYRQETQYF. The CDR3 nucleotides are TGTGCCAGCAGCGTAAGCTCTCTCTACAGACAAGAGACCCAGTACTTC.

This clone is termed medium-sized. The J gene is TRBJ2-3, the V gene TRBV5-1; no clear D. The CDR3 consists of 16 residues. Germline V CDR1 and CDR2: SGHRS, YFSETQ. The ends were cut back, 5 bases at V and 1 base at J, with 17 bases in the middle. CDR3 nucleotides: TGCGCCAGCAGGTCCGGGTTGGGCAGTGGCACAGATACGCAGTATTTT. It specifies CASRSGLGSGTDTQYF.

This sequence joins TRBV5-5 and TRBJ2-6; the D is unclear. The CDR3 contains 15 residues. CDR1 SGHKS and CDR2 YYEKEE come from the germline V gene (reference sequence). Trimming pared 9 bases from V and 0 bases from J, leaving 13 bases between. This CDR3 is CATTRPGSGANVLTF. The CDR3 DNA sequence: TGTGCCACTACGAGACCCGGCTCTGGGGCCAACGTCCTGACTTTC.

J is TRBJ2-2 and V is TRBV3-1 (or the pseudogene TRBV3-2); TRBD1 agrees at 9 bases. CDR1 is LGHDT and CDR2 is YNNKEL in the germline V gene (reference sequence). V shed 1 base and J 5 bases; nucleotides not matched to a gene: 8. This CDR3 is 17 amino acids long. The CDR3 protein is CASSQVPTGGTTGELFF. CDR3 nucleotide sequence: TGTGCCAGCAGCCAAGTACCGACAGGGGGGACAACCGGGGAGCTGTTTTTT.

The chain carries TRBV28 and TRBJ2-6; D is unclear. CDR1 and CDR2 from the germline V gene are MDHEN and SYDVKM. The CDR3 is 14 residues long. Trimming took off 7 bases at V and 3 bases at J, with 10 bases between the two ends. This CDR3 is CASTGEDGANVLTF. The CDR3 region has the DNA TGTGCCAGCACCGGCGAAGATGGGGCCAACGTCCTGACTTTC.

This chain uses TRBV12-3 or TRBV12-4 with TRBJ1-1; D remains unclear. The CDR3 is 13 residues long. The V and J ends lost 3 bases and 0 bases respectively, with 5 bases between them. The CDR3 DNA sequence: TGTGCCAGCAGTTTTTACATGAACACTGAAGCTTTCTTT. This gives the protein CASSFYMNTEAFF.

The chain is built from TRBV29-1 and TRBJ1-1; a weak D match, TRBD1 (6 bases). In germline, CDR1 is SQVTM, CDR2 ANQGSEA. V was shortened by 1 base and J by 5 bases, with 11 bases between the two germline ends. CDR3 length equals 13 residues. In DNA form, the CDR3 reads TGCAGCGTTGAAGTTAATCAGGGGACTGAAGCTTTCTTT. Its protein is CSVEVNQGTEAFF.

The CDR3 reads CASYTQDSGNTIYF. The CDR3 DNA reads TGTGCCAGCTATACCCAGGACTCTGGAAACACCATATATTTT. The V gene is TRBV7-6, the J gene TRBJ1-3; no reliable D call. Trimming took off 8 bases at V and 0 bases at J, with 11 bases between the two ends. Germline lookup yields CDR1 SGHVS and CDR2 FNYEAQ. The CDR3 has 14 residues.